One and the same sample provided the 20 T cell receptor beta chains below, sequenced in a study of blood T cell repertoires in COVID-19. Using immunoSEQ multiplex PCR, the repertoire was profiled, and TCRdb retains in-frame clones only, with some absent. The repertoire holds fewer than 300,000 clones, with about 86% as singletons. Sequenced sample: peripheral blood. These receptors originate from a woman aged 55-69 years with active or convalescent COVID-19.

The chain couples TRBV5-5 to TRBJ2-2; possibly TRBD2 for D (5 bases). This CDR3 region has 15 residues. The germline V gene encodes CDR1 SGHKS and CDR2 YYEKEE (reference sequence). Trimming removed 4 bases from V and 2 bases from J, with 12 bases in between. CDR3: CASSKEVSNTGELFF. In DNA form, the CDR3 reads TGTGCCAGCAGCAAGGAGGTTTCTAACACCGGGGAGCTGTTTTTT.

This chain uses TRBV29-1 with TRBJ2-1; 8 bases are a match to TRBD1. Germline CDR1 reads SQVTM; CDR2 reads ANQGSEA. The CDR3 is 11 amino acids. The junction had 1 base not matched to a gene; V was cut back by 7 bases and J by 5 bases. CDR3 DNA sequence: TGCAGCGGGGGACAGGACAATGAGCAGTTCTTC. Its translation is CSGGQDNEQFF.

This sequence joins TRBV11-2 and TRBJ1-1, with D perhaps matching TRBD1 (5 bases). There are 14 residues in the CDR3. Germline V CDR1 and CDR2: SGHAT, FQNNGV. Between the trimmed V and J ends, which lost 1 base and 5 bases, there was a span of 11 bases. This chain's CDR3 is CASSLVARGTEAFF. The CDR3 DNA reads TGTGCCAGCAGCTTAGTGGCACGGGGGACTGAAGCTTTCTTT. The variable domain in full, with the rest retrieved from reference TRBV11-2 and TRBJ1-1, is EAGVAQSPRYKIIEKRQSVAFWCNPISGHATLYWYQQILGQGPKLLIQFQNNGVVDDSQLPKDRFSAERLKGVDSTLKIQPAKLEDSAVYLCASSLVARGTEAFFGQGTRLTVV.

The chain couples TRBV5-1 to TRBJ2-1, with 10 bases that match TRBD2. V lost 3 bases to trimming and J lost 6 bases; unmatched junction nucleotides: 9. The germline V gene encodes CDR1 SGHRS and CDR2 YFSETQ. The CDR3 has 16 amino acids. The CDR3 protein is CASSSSQRGGLNEQFF. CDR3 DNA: TGCGCCAGCAGCTCCTCTCAGCGGGGGGGCCTCAATGAGCAGTTCTTC.

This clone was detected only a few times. The CDR3 region is CASSIAIAGQVPASDTEAFF. The CDR3 nucleotides read TGTGCCAGTAGTATAGCCATAGCAGGACAGGTCCCGGCAAGCGACACTGAAGCTTTCTTT. The V call is TRBV19, the J call TRBJ1-1, with 7 bases aligning to TRBD1. With 1 base clipped from V and 3 bases from J, the junction kept 20 bases outside the gene matches. The V gene's germline CDR1 is LNHDA and CDR2 SQIVND (reference sequence). This CDR3 has 20 amino acids. Combining the CDR3 with reference TRBV19 and TRBJ1-1 gives the whole variable domain DGGITQSPKYLFRKEGQNVTLSCEQNLNHDAMYWYRQDPGQGLRLIYYSQIVNDFQKGDIAEGYSVSREKKESFPLTVTSAQKNPTAFYLCASSIAIAGQVPASDTEAFFGQGTRLTVV.

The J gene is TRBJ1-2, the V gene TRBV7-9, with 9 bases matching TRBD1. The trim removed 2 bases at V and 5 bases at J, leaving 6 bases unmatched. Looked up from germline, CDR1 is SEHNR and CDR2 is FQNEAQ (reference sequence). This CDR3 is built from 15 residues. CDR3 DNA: TGTGCCAGCAGCTTAACACAGGGGGCAGGGTATGGCTACACCTTC. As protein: CASSLTQGAGYGYTF.

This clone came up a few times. The CDR3, as DNA: TGTGCCAGCTCACCACTAGGACTGATCGACACTGAAGCTTTCTTT. Amino acid sequence: CASSPLGLIDTEAFF. The chain uses TRBV18 and TRBJ1-1, with D unclear. With 1 base removed from V and 3 bases from J, the gap between germline ends came to 12 bases. The CDR3 is made up of 15 amino acids. The V gene's germline CDR1 is KGHSH and CDR2 LQKENI.

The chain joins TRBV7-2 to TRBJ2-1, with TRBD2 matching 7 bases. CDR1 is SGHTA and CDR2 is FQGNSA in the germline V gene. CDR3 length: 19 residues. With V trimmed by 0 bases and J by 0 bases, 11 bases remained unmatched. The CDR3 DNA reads TGTGCCAGCAGCTTAGCACCGACTAGCCTACTACTCTCCTACAATGAGCAGTTCTTC. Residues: CASSLAPTSLLLSYNEQFF.

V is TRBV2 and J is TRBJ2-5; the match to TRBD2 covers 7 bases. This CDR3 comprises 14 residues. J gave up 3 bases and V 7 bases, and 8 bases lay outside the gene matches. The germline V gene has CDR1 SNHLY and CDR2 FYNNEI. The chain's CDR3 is CASIERDYKETQYF. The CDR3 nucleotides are TGTGCCAGCATCGAACGGGACTACAAAGAGACCCAGTACTTC.

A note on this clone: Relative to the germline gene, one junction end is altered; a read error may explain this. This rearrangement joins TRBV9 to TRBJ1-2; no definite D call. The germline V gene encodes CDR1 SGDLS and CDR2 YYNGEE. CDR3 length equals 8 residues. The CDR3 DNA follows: TGTGCCAGCAGCCCCAGAAGTTTC. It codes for CASSPRSF.

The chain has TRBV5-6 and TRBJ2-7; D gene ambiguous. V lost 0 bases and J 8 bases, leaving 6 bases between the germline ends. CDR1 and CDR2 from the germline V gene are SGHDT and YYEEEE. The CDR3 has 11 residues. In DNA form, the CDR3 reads TGTGCCAGCAGCTTGGGGTACAAGCAGTACTTC. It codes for CASSLGYKQYF.

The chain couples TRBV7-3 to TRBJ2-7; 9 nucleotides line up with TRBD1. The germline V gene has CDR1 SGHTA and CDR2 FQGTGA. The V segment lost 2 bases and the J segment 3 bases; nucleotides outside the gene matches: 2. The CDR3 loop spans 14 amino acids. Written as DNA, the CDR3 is TGTGCCAGCAGCTTAGGGACAGGGATCTACGAGCAGTACTTC. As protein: CASSLGTGIYEQYF.

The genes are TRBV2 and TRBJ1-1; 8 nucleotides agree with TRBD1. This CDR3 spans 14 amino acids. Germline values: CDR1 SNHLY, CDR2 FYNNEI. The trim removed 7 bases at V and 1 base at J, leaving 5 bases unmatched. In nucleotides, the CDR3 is TGTGCCAGCACCATTGACAGGGGGAACACTGAAGCTTTCTTT. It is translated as CASTIDRGNTEAFF.

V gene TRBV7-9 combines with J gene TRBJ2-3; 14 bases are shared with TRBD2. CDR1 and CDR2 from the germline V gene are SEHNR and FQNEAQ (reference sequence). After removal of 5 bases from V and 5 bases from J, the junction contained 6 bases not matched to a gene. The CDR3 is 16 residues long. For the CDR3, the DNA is TGTGCCAGCAGCCCCGGGACTAGCGGGGGCCGAGATACGCAGTATTTT. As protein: CASSPGTSGGRDTQYF.

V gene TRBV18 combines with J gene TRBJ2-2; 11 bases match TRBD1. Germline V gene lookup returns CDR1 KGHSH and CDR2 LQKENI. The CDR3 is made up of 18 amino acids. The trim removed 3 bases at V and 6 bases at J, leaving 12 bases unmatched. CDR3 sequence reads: CASSPYGSGQGASGELFF. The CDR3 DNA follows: TGTGCCAGCTCACCTTACGGATCCGGACAGGGGGCTTCCGGGGAGCTGTTTTTT.

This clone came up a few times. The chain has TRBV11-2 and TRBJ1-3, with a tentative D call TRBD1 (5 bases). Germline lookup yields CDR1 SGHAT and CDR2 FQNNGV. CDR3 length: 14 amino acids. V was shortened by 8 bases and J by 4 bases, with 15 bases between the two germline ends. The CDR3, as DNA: TGTGCCAGCCGGCCGGGGGTGACGGGAAACACCATATATTTT. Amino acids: CASRPGVTGNTIYF.

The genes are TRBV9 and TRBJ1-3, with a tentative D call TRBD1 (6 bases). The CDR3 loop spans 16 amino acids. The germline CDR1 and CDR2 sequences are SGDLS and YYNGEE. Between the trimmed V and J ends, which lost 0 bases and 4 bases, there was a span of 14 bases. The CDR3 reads CASSVDRERSGNTIYF. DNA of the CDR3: TGTGCCAGCAGCGTAGACAGGGAGAGAAGCGGAAACACCATATATTTT.

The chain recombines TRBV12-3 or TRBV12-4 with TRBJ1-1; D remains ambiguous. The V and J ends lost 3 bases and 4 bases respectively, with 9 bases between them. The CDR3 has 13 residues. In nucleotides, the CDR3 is TGTGCCAGCAGTTTTAGGGAGGGCACTGAAGCTTTCTTT. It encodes CASSFREGTEAFF.

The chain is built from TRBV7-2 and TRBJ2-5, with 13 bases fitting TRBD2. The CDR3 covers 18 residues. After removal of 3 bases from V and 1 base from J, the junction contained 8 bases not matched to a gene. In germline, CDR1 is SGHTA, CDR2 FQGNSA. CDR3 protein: CASSFSFTSGGAQETQYF. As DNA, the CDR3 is TGTGCCAGCAGCTTTTCCTTTACTAGCGGGGGGGCCCAAGAGACCCAGTACTTC.

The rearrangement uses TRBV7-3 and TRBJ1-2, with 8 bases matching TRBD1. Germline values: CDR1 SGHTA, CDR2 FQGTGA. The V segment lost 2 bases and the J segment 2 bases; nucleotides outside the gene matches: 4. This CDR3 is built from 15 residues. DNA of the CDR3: TGTGCCAGCAGCTTATCGGGGGACAGGAACTATGGCTACACCTTC. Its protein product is CASSLSGDRNYGYTF.